These 17 T cell receptor beta chains were sequenced from one sample in a study of CD8 T cells in ankylosing spondylitis. For these TCRs, the target antigens are not known. TCRdb reprocessed the 5' RACE reads via MiXCR and lists one record per CDR3 protein. The sample shows a few hundred thousand distinct CDR3 sequences, approximately 11% of them seen only once. The study, taken as a whole, reports: A TCR beta motif made of fewer than 10 highly homologous variants seemed typical of ankylosing spondylitis blood.

Sequenced input: blood, either unsorted or a sorted T cell fraction (not recorded which). Receptors originate from a male donor with ankylosing spondylitis.

This clonotype turned up a few times. The V call is TRBV10-3, the J call TRBJ2-7, with D possibly being TRBD2 (6 bases). The germline CDR1 and CDR2 sequences are ENHRY and SYGVKD. CDR3 length equals 17 residues. V lost 3 bases and J lost 5, with 23 bases in between. The CDR3 region is CAISDTTSSQRTDEQYF. As DNA, the CDR3 is TGTGCCATCAGTGATACTACTAGCTCCCAAAGGACCGACGAGCAGTACTTC.

This chain connects TRBV5-5 to TRBJ2-1, with D tentatively TRBD1 or TRBD2 (5 bases each). Trimming removed 3 bases from V and 4 bases from J, with 17 bases in between. Germline V gene data show CDR1 as SGHKS and CDR2 as YYEKEE (reference sequence). The CDR3 is 16 amino acids. The CDR3 reads CASSWGAGIKYNEQFF. The CDR3 DNA reads TGTGCCAGCAGCTGGGGCGCCGGGATAAAATACAATGAGCAGTTCTTC.

DNA for the CDR3: TGTGCCAGTACCTCGGGACTAGCGGGAGGATTAGACACCGGGGAGCTGTTTTTT. This gives the protein CASTSGLAGGLDTGELFF. V and J are TRBV19 and TRBJ2-2; TRBD2 matches at 15 bases. Germline loops: CDR1 LNHDA, CDR2 SQIVND (reference sequence). The CDR3 is 18 amino acids. V trimming: 7 bases; J trimming: 3 bases; junction bases outside the gene matches: 9.

This clonotype was observed a handful of times. The V gene is TRBV6-1, the J gene TRBJ2-3; 10 nucleotides line up with TRBD2. After removal of 4 bases from V and 7 bases from J, the junction contained 14 bases not matched to a gene. CDR3 size: 17 residues. CDR1 is MNHNS, CDR2 SASEGT, per germline. The CDR3, as DNA: TGTGCCAGCAGTGCTTTAACACTAGCGGGGAATAGTAATACGCAGTATTTT. Its translation is CASSALTLAGNSNTQYF.

There are many counts of this clonotype. J is TRBJ1-1 and V is TRBV20-1; D gene ambiguous. This CDR3 region has 16 residues. V lost 0 bases and J 3 bases, leaving 17 bases between the germline ends. In germline, CDR1 is DFQATT, CDR2 SNEGSKA (reference sequence). The CDR3: CSARDLGRGWDTEAFF. The CDR3, as DNA: TGCAGTGCTAGAGATCTGGGCCGAGGGTGGGACACTGAAGCTTTCTTT.

The V gene is TRBV6-5, the J gene TRBJ2-1; 9 bases are shared with TRBD1. Germline CDR1 is MNHEY and CDR2 is SVGAGI. This CDR3 region has 15 residues. The V segment lost 4 bases and the J segment 2 bases; nucleotides outside the gene matches: 3. The CDR3 nucleotides are TGTGCCAGCAGTTCTACAGGGGGCACCTACAATGAGCAGTTCTTC. Translated: CASSSTGGTYNEQFF.

V gene TRBV2 combines with J gene TRBJ1-3; no firm D call. V dropped 8 bases and J dropped 0 bases, with 2 bases sitting between them. From germline, CDR1 is SNHLY and CDR2 FYNNEI. The CDR3 contains 11 residues. The CDR3 reads CASYSGNTIYF. The CDR3 DNA sequence: TGTGCCAGCTACTCTGGAAACACCATATATTTT.

The chain is built from TRBV9 and TRBJ2-3; a weak D match, TRBD2 (6 bases). Germline loops: CDR1 SGDLS, CDR2 YYNGEE. This CDR3 comprises 15 residues. Trimming removed 2 bases from V and 4 bases from J, with 14 bases in between. CDR3 protein: CASSVMTSIADTQYF. Here the CDR3 DNA reads TGTGCCAGCAGCGTGATGACTAGTATAGCAGATACGCAGTATTTT.

This clonotype was seen many times. The chain combines TRBV5-1 with TRBJ2-3; D may match TRBD1 or TRBD2 (5 bases each). Germline V CDR1 and CDR2: SGHRS, YFSETQ. This CDR3 has 15 amino acids. Between the trimmed V and J ends, which lost 4 bases and 0 bases, there was a span of 12 bases. This chain's CDR3 is CASSDGGRSTDTQYF. CDR3 sequence (DNA): TGCGCCAGCAGCGATGGGGGAAGAAGCACAGATACGCAGTATTTT.

This clonotype was picked up many times. The chain recombines TRBV5-1 with TRBJ1-5, with D perhaps TRBD1 (6 bases). Looked up from germline, CDR1 is SGHRS and CDR2 is YFSETQ. V was trimmed by 0 bases and J by 7 bases, leaving 17 bases between them. The CDR3 consists of 16 residues. Here the CDR3 reads CASSLAPGASGQPQHF. The CDR3 coding sequence is TGCGCCAGCAGCTTGGCCCCGGGGGCGTCAGGGCAGCCCCAGCATTTT.

This clonotype appeared many times. The V call is TRBV5-1, the J call TRBJ2-1; D unclear. Trimming removed 5 bases at V and 1 base at J, with 13 bases between. CDR1 and CDR2 (germline): SGHRS, YFSETQ. This CDR3 has 15 amino acids. CDR3 sequence reads: CASRADATSYNEQFF. The CDR3 DNA reads TGCGCCAGCAGGGCGGACGCTACTTCCTACAATGAGCAGTTCTTC.

This clonotype was seen ten or more times. This chain links TRBV12-3 or TRBV12-4 with TRBJ1-5; no clear D. The V and J ends lost 0 bases and 4 bases respectively, with 7 bases between them. The CDR3 has 14 amino acids. The DNA of the CDR3 is TGTGCCAGCAGTTTAGCGGCGGGGAATCAGCCCCAGCATTTT. This codes for CASSLAAGNQPQHF.

Only a few counts were recorded for this clonotype. The chain has TRBV4-2 and TRBJ2-7; either TRBD1 or TRBD2 may fit D (5 bases each). The length of the CDR3 is 13 residues. Deletions cut 4 bases from V and 5 bases from J, with 12 bases between. Per the germline V gene, CDR1 is LGHNA and CDR2 is YNFKEQ. CDR3 sequence: CASSLGAPDEQYF. Here the CDR3 DNA reads TGTGCCAGCAGCCTCGGGGCTCCGGACGAGCAGTACTTC.

This clonotype was recorded a few times. This rearrangement joins TRBV3-1 to TRBJ2-6; D unresolved. The CDR3 consists of 15 residues. Trimming left V 1 base short and J 0 bases short, with 4 bases between. Germline CDR1 LGHDT, CDR2 YNNKEL (reference sequence). CDR3 region: CASSQATSGANVLTF. CDR3 nucleotides: TGTGCCAGCAGCCAAGCAACCTCTGGGGCCAACGTCCTGACTTTC.

J is TRBJ2-1 and V is TRBV29-1; D not resolved. The V gene's germline CDR1 is SQVTM and CDR2 ANQGSEA. CDR3 size: 12 residues. V shed 3 bases and J shed 2 bases, with 5 bases lying between them. The CDR3 DNA reads TGCAGCGTTGATGGGACCTACAATGAGCAGTTCTTC. Amino acid sequence: CSVDGTYNEQFF.

The V gene is TRBV20-1, the J gene TRBJ1-1, with D hard to call. Germline V gives CDR1 DFQATT, CDR2 SNEGSKA (reference sequence). The CDR3 extends over 14 amino acids. The V gene lost 1 base and the J gene lost 6 bases, with 15 bases spanning the gap. CDR3 bases: TGCAGTGCTAGAGGGAGGAGGTGGGCAGCTGAAGCTTTCTTT. Translating it yields CSARGRRWAAEAFF.

A few counts support this clonotype. This rearrangement joins TRBV7-6 to TRBJ2-3; 10 bases align to TRBD2. CDR3 length: 20 amino acids. The V segment lost 5 bases and the J segment 4 bases; nucleotides outside the gene matches: 21. In germline, CDR1 is SGHVS, CDR2 FNYEAQ. In nucleotides, the CDR3 is TGTGCCAGCAGCCGGAGGAAACTAGCGGGATTCCAGAACTGGGCAGATACGCAGTATTTT. Residues: CASSRRKLAGFQNWADTQYF.